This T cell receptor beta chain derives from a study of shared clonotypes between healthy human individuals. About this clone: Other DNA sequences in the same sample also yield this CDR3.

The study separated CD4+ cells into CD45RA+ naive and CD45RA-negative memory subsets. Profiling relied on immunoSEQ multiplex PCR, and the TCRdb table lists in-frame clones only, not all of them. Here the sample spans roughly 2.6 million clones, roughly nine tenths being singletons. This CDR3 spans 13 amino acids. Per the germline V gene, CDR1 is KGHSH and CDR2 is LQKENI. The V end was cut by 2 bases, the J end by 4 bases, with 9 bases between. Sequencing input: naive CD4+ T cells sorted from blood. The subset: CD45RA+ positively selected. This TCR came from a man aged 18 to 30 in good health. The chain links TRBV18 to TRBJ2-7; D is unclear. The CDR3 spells CASSPGLGYEQYF. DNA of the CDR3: TGTGCCAGCTCACCAGGCTTGGGGTACGAGCAGTACTTC.